Below, 32 T cell receptor beta chains from the same sample are listed, as sequenced in a study of vaccination effects on CD4 cells after COVID-19. Sequencing followed a ViraFEST assay step that expanded antigen-specific CD4+ T cells with viral peptide pools. Cultured cells yielded isolated CD4+ T cells after around 10 days. The study found no prior SARS-CoV-2 infection in the vaccine recipients, who tested negative for nucleocapsid antibodies. No antigen has been identified for these receptors. Sequencing used immunoSEQ multiplex PCR; TCRdb keeps in-frame clones, though not all of them. The sample consists of about 20,000 clones, around three quarters of them appearing once. Sequences were derived from CD4+ T cells from PBMCs cultured with HCoV-NL63 spike peptides, sampled before COVID-19 vaccination. These receptors originate from a human donor who received a COVID-19 vaccine.

This sequence joins TRBV5-1 and TRBJ1-1; TRBD1 aligns across 7 bases. Per germline, CDR1 SGHRS and CDR2 YFSETQ. V lost 0 bases to trimming and J lost 8 bases; unmatched junction nucleotides: 4. The CDR3 runs 13 residues. Here the CDR3 reads CASSLVGGQEAFF. Written as DNA, the CDR3 is TGCGCCAGCAGCTTGGTAGGGGGACAGGAAGCTTTCTTT.

This clone appeared a few times. The chain combines TRBV5-4 with TRBJ1-1; D remains unclear. Germline CDR1 and CDR2: SGHNT and YYREEE (reference sequence). This CDR3 is built from 13 residues. The V gene lost 5 bases and the J gene lost 7 bases, with 15 bases spanning the gap. For the CDR3, the DNA is TGTGCCAGCAGATCCCCATATGACATTGAAGCTTTCTTT. The encoded protein is CASRSPYDIEAFF.

The CDR3 protein is CASSTVNTEAFF. The CDR3 DNA sequence: TGTGCCAGCTCAACCGTAAATACTGAAGCTTTCTTT. The chain links TRBV18 to TRBJ1-1, with no clear D. This CDR3 is 12 amino acids long. V lost 5 bases and J 5 bases, leaving 9 bases between the germline ends. Per the germline V gene, CDR1 is KGHSH and CDR2 is LQKENI.

The chain joins TRBV2 to TRBJ2-7, with 9 bases lining up with TRBD2. The CDR3 is 14 residues long. The germline V gene has CDR1 SNHLY and CDR2 FYNNEI. V dropped 6 bases and J dropped 5; count of bases not matched to a gene: 8. This CDR3 reads CASSGEAGGNEQYF. CDR3 DNA sequence: TGTGCCAGCAGCGGAGAAGCGGGAGGAAACGAGCAGTACTTC.

The V gene is TRBV5-1, the J gene TRBJ2-3, with 13 bases lining up with TRBD2. V lost 4 bases and J lost 3; bases outside the gene matches: 5. This CDR3 comprises 16 residues. Germline CDR1 reads SGHRS; CDR2 reads YFSETQ. CDR3 residues: CASSEGTSGATDTQYF. As DNA, the CDR3 is TGCGCCAGCAGCGAAGGGACTAGCGGGGCAACAGATACGCAGTATTTT. The complete variable domain, with remaining parts taken from reference TRBV5-1 and TRBJ2-3, reads KAGVTQTPRYLIKTRGQQVTLSCSPISGHRSVSWYQQTPGQGLQFLFEYFSETQRNKGNFPGRFSGRQFSNSRSEMNVSTLELGDSALYLCASSEGTSGATDTQYFGPGTRLTVL.

The genes are TRBV9 and TRBJ2-2; 8 positions match TRBD2. Trimming took 0 bases from V and 6 from J; bases not matched to a gene: 7. This CDR3 has 16 amino acids. CDR1 is SGDLS and CDR2 is YYNGEE in the germline V gene. The chain's CDR3 is CASSVGGGILSGELFF. The DNA for the CDR3 is TGTGCCAGCAGCGTAGGCGGGGGGATACTGTCCGGGGAGCTGTTTTTT.

This chain joins TRBV5-1 and TRBJ2-7, with D unclear. Germline values: CDR1 SGHRS, CDR2 YFSETQ. With 0 bases removed from V and 4 bases from J, the gap between germline ends came to 8 bases. The CDR3 has 13 residues. CDR3 bases: TGCGCCAGCAGCTTGGCCCCGGGTTACGAGCAGTACTTC. Protein sequence: CASSLAPGYEQYF. The full variable domain, completed using reference TRBV5-1 and TRBJ2-7, is KAGVTQTPRYLIKTRGQQVTLSCSPISGHRSVSWYQQTPGQGLQFLFEYFSETQRNKGNFPGRFSGRQFSNSRSEMNVSTLELGDSALYLCASSLAPGYEQYFGPGTRLTVT.

Turning to this clone: The DNA is left out, because the CDR3 cannot be placed on it with certainty; the CDR3 is given as TCRdb lists it. V usage is TRBV10-2 and J usage is TRBJ1-2. Both ends counted, the CDR3 spans 15 residues. The germline CDR1 and CDR2 sequences are WSHSY and SAAADI. The CDR3: CASSTSAGPSGGYTF.

This sequence joins TRBV5-1 and TRBJ1-3; no firm D call. Germline CDR1 reads SGHRS; CDR2 reads YFSETQ. This CDR3 has 16 amino acids. V gave up 5 bases and J gave up 2 bases, with 17 bases separating them. CDR3 in DNA: TGCGCCAGCAGTATCCAACCAACGGGCACTGGAAACACCATATATTTT. Its translation is CASSIQPTGTGNTIYF.

The J gene is TRBJ2-5, the V gene TRBV3-1 (or the pseudogene TRBV3-2), with D uncertain. Trimming took off 0 bases at V and 4 bases at J, with 9 bases between the two ends. The CDR3 totals 14 residues. From germline, CDR1 is LGHDT and CDR2 YNNKEL (reference sequence). The CDR3 region has the DNA TGTGCCAGCAGCCAAGATTCCCCCCCAGAGACCCAGTACTTC. Encoded protein: CASSQDSPPETQYF.

This clone was recorded a few times. The chain joins TRBV7-9 to TRBJ1-1; TRBD1 might be the D (6 bases). The CDR3 loop spans 15 amino acids. Trimming removed 0 bases from V and 5 bases from J, with 13 bases in between. Germline CDR1 and CDR2: SEHNR and FQNEAQ (reference sequence). DNA of the CDR3: TGTGCCAGCAGCTTAGCGCTGGGGGGCTTTACTGAAGCTTTCTTT. It is translated as CASSLALGGFTEAFF.

V and J are TRBV7-9 and TRBJ2-1; 13 bases line up with TRBD2. The CDR3 is made up of 19 amino acids. V lost 1 base to trimming and J lost 3 bases; unmatched junction nucleotides: 9. Germline V lookup: CDR1 SEHNR, CDR2 FQNEAQ (reference sequence). The CDR3 region is CASSLGGTTSGGSYNEQFF. For the CDR3, the DNA is TGTGCCAGCAGCTTAGGGGGGACGACTAGCGGGGGGAGCTACAATGAGCAGTTCTTC.

In nucleotides, the CDR3 is TGCGCCAGCAGCCGCCGGACTAGCGGGGGTAGCACAGATACGCAGTATTTT. Translation: CASSRRTSGGSTDTQYF. The chain is built from TRBV4-1 and TRBJ2-3; 13 bases are shared with TRBD2. The germline V gene encodes CDR1 MGHRA and CDR2 YSYEKL. This CDR3 has 17 residues. V was pared by 4 bases and J by 0 bases, with 4 bases of the junction left unmatched.

This clone occurred a few times. The V and J genes are TRBV6-5 and TRBJ1-3; 7 nucleotides agree with TRBD1. The CDR3 extends over 13 amino acids. The V gene end was trimmed by 4 bases and the J gene end by 4 bases; junction bases not matched to a gene: 1. From germline, CDR1 is MNHEY and CDR2 SVGAGI. CDR3 amino acids: CASSLDRGNTIYF. DNA for the CDR3: TGTGCCAGCAGTTTGGACAGGGGAAACACCATATATTTT.

The chain recombines TRBV11-2 with TRBJ2-2; maybe TRBD2 (5 bases). The CDR3 runs to 14 residues. V lost 2 bases to trimming and J lost 7 bases, with 11 bases between them. Germline V gene data show CDR1 as SGHAT and CDR2 as FQNNGV. CDR3 sequence reads: CASSLRRQDGELFF. The DNA of the CDR3 is TGTGCCAGCAGCTTACGGAGGCAGGACGGGGAGCTGTTTTTT.

V and J are TRBV10-3 and TRBJ1-1; D is possibly TRBD1 (5 bases). Germline V gene sequence: CDR1 ENHRY, CDR2 SYGVKD. V was shortened by 7 bases and J by 5 bases, with 14 bases between the two germline ends. The CDR3 spans 13 residues. The CDR3 region has the DNA TGTGCCATCAAAGGGGCAATGGAGACTGAAGCTTTCTTT. Translating gives CAIKGAMETEAFF.

The V and J genes are TRBV20-1 and TRBJ1-2, with D uncertain. V was clipped by 6 bases and J by 3 bases, with 8 bases between them. This CDR3 contains 11 residues. Germline lookup yields CDR1 DFQATT and CDR2 SNEGSKA (reference sequence). The CDR3 sequence is CSASTYYGYTF. The CDR3 bases are TGCAGTGCGTCCACCTACTATGGCTACACCTTC.

The rearrangement joins TRBV6-4 to TRBJ2-3, with 11 bases matching TRBD2. V lost 6 bases to trimming and J lost 7 bases; unmatched junction nucleotides: 9. The CDR3 loop spans 15 amino acids. In germline, CDR1 is MRHNA, CDR2 SNTAGT. CDR3 nucleotide sequence: TGTGCCAGCAGCTACCTAGCGGGGGGTTCAAATACGCAGTATTTT. This translates into CASSYLAGGSNTQYF.

The V gene is TRBV3-1 (or the pseudogene TRBV3-2), the J gene TRBJ2-4, with TRBD2 matching 11 bases. Germline V gives CDR1 LGHDT, CDR2 YNNKEL (reference sequence). CDR3 size: 16 residues. V dropped 4 bases and J dropped 0; count of bases not matched to a gene: 2. The CDR3 DNA follows: TGTGCCAGCAGCCTAGGGACTAGCGGAGCCAAAAACATTCAGTACTTC. Amino acid sequence: CASSLGTSGAKNIQYF.

This chain uses TRBV3-1 (or the pseudogene TRBV3-2) with TRBJ2-5, with a tentative D call TRBD2 (6 bases). V shed 4 bases and J shed 2 bases, with 11 bases lying between them. Germline CDR1 and CDR2: LGHDT and YNNKEL (reference sequence). The CDR3 contains 14 residues. CDR3 sequence (DNA): TGTGCCAGCAGCCGCGGGGCGGGGCAAGAGACCCAGTACTTC. This sequence encodes CASSRGAGQETQYF.

The chain uses TRBV3-1 (or the pseudogene TRBV3-2) and TRBJ1-2; a possible D gene is TRBD1 (6 bases). Germline CDR1 LGHDT, CDR2 YNNKEL (reference sequence). The CDR3 has 15 residues. Trimming removed 4 bases from V and 3 bases from J, with 15 bases in between. DNA for the CDR3: TGTGCCAGCAGCCTTCTTTCACAGGGCGACTATGGCTACACCTTC. This gives the protein CASSLLSQGDYGYTF.

The chain joins TRBV30 to TRBJ1-2, with 8 positions matching TRBD1. This CDR3 has 14 residues. CDR1 is GTSNPN and CDR2 is SVGIG in the germline V gene (reference sequence). V lost 0 bases and J lost 7; bases outside the gene matches: 7. This CDR3 is CAWSVLQGAGGYTF. Here the CDR3 DNA reads TGTGCCTGGAGTGTTCTGCAGGGGGCTGGTGGCTACACCTTC.

V is TRBV19 and J is TRBJ2-5, with 9 bases identical to TRBD1. The CDR3 has 15 residues. V shed 4 bases and J 5 bases; nucleotides not matched to a gene: 8. CDR1 and CDR2 from the germline V gene are LNHDA and SQIVND (reference sequence). CDR3 sequence: CASSTGTGFMETQYF. The DNA for the CDR3 is TGTGCCAGTAGTACCGGGACAGGGTTTATGGAGACCCAGTACTTC.

V is TRBV3-1 (or the pseudogene TRBV3-2) and J is TRBJ1-5; D not resolved. The germline V and J ends were trimmed by 3 bases and 4 bases, with 10 bases remaining between them. This CDR3 is 14 amino acids long. CDR1 is LGHDT and CDR2 is YNNKEL in the germline V gene (reference sequence). The CDR3, as DNA: TGTGCCAGCAGCCAGGCCCGAGGTAATCAGCCCCAGCATTTT. As protein: CASSQARGNQPQHF.

In this sample, this clone turned up a few times. J is TRBJ2-7 and V is TRBV6-5; D is undetermined. Per germline, CDR1 MNHEY and CDR2 SVGAGI. CDR3 size: 14 residues. V was clipped by 6 bases and J by 1 base, with 13 bases between them. DNA of the CDR3: TGTGCCAGCAGGCAAACAGTTTTTTCCTACGAGCAGTACTTC. As protein: CASRQTVFSYEQYF.

The chain links TRBV3-1 (or the pseudogene TRBV3-2) to TRBJ2-5; 10 nucleotides agree with TRBD2. The germline V gene encodes CDR1 LGHDT and CDR2 YNNKEL (reference sequence). The CDR3 runs 16 residues. V shed 6 bases, J shed 4 bases, and the junction held 11 bases outside the gene matches. In DNA form, the CDR3 reads TGTGCCAGCAGGCGATCTAGCGGGAGTAGGAGAGAGACCCAGTACTTC. Its protein is CASRRSSGSRRETQYF.

The chain joins TRBV18 to TRBJ2-3, with TRBD1 matching 9 bases. The CDR3 has 15 amino acids. Unmatched junction bases numbered 5, after V lost 2 bases and J lost 5 bases. Germline CDR1 is KGHSH and CDR2 is LQKENI. The CDR3 DNA follows: TGTGCCAGCTCACCAGGGACAGGGAGGGGAGATACGCAGTATTTT. This gives the protein CASSPGTGRGDTQYF.

This chain uses TRBV10-3 with TRBJ2-3, with 9 bases lining up with TRBD2. Germline lookup yields CDR1 ENHRY and CDR2 SYGVKD. This CDR3 is built from 13 residues. After removal of 7 bases from V and 5 bases from J, the junction contained 4 bases not matched to a gene. The chain's CDR3 is CAITAGGGDTQYF. CDR3 DNA sequence: TGTGCCATCACGGCGGGGGGGGGAGATACGCAGTATTTT.

The chain links TRBV27 to TRBJ1-6; D gene ambiguous. Between the trimmed V and J ends, which lost 0 bases and 6 bases, there was a span of 12 bases. The CDR3 has 16 amino acids. Per the germline V gene, CDR1 is MNHEY and CDR2 is SMNVEV (reference sequence). The CDR3 protein is CASSLSAVMGNSPLHF. CDR3 sequence (DNA): TGTGCCAGCAGTTTATCGGCAGTCATGGGTAATTCACCCCTCCACTTT.

The chain carries TRBV5-6 and TRBJ2-3, with 9 bases lining up with TRBD1. The CDR3 contains 14 residues. From germline, CDR1 is SGHDT and CDR2 YYEEEE. V shed 2 bases, J shed 5 bases, and the junction held 3 bases outside the gene matches. CDR3 region: CASSFGTGRDTQYF. The CDR3 DNA is TGTGCCAGCAGCTTCGGGACAGGGAGAGATACGCAGTATTTT.

The table lists this clone with a count of one. This sequence joins TRBV20-1 and TRBJ2-1; 10 nucleotides line up with TRBD2. This CDR3 has 14 amino acids. V trimming: 3 bases; J trimming: 4 bases; junction bases outside the gene matches: 3. The germline CDR1 and CDR2 sequences are DFQATT and SNEGSKA (reference sequence). The CDR3 is CSASRTSGYNEQFF. The CDR3 region has the DNA TGCAGTGCTAGTCGGACTAGCGGTTACAATGAGCAGTTCTTC.

There are a few counts of this clone. The chain couples TRBV6-6 to TRBJ1-4, with 8 bases lining up with TRBD1. J lost 4 bases, V lost 7 bases, and 2 bases had no gene match. This CDR3 has 13 amino acids. Germline V CDR1 and CDR2: MNHNY, SVGAGI (reference sequence). The CDR3 DNA reads TGTGCCAGCAAAGACAGGGGTAATGAAAAACTGTTTTTT. It encodes CASKDRGNEKLFF.